This T cell receptor beta chain was identified in a study of blood T cell repertoires in COVID-19. Germline loops: CDR1 LNHDA, CDR2 SQIVND (reference sequence). The CDR3 is 14 amino acids. J lost 5 bases, V lost 9 bases, and 10 bases had no gene match. The assay was immunoSEQ multiplex PCR, and TCRdb's table has in-frame clones only and misses some. The sample lists about 300,000 clones, approximately 88% occurring once. V gene TRBV19 combines with J gene TRBJ1-2, with 9 bases lining up with TRBD1. Sequencing was done on a sample of peripheral blood. This TCR was recovered from a woman aged 25 to 39 who had recovered from COVID-19. Written as DNA, the CDR3 is TGTGCCAGCGACAGGGGGGGGTCTGGGTATGGCTACACCTTC. Amino acid sequence: CASDRGGSGYGYTF.